This T cell receptor (beta chain) stems from a study of CD8 T cells in Susac syndrome. An input of about 0.5 to 1 ug of RNA was subjected to reverse transcription using random hexamers. Via MiXCR, TCRdb re-called the immunoSEQ multiplex PCR reads, giving one row per CDR3 protein. Seen here are 150,000 to 200,000 distinct CDR3 sequences, approximately 94% observed once, and the top ten hold about 0.09%. Sequencing of TCR beta drew on CD8+ and CD4+ T cells from blood. Treatment-naive patients with stable or active relapsing-remitting disease were the multiple sclerosis controls. This clonotype was recorded only once. The source of this sequence is a human donor with multiple sclerosis. Sequenced input: CD4+ T cells from PBMCs.

CDR3 region: CASRDRLAGVPTDGEQFF. CDR3 sequence (DNA): TGTGCCAGCAGGGACAGACTAGCGGGAGTCCCGACGGATGGTGAGCAGTTCTTC. V usage is TRBV2 and J usage is TRBJ2-1; 12 bases map to TRBD2. Trimming cost V 6 bases and J 9 bases; bases outside gene matches: 18. The germline V gene encodes CDR1 SNHLY and CDR2 FYNNEI. The CDR3 is 18 residues long.